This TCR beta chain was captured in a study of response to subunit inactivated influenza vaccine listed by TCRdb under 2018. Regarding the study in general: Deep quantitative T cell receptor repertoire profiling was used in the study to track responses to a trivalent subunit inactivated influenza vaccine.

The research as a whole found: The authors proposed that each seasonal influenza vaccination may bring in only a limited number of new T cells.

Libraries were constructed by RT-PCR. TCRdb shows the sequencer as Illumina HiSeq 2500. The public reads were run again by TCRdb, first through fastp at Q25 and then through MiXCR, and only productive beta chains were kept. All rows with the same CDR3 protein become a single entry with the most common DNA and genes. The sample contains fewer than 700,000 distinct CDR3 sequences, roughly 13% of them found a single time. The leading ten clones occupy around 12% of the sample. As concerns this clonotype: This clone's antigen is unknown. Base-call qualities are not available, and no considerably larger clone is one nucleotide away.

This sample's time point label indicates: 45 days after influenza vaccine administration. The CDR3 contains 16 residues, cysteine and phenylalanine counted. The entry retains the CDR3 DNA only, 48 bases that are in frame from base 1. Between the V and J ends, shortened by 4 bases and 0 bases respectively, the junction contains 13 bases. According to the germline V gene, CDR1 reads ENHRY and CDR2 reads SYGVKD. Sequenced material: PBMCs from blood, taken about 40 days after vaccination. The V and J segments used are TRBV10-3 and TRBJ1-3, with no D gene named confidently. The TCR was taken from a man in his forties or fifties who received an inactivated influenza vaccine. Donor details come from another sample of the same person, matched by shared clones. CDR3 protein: CAISGPGRVSGNTIYF. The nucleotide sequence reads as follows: TGTGCCATCAGTGGACCCGGGAGGGTCTCTGGAAACACCATATATTTT.